This entry is about one T cell receptor (beta chain). The germline CDR1 and CDR2 sequences are SGHRS and YFSETQ. CDR3 length: 16 residues. Trimming pared 4 bases from V and 1 base from J, leaving 17 bases between. This entry is derived from a study of long-term antiretroviral therapy in people with HIV. The assay used was immunoSEQ (version v3.0), run at survey level. TCRdb's copy holds only in-frame clones and misses some; the assay was immunoSEQ multiplex PCR. This table holds 42,000 or so clones, approximately 89% found once. The sample in question was unsorted PBMCs, obtained 0.1 years before starting antiretroviral therapy. This rearrangement joins TRBV5-1 to TRBJ1-1; D not certain. This sequence originates from a woman aged 45-59 years with HIV. The CDR3 sequence is CASSPGGATRNTEAFF. The CDR3 coding sequence is TGCGCCAGCAGCCCCGGCGGAGCCACTAGGAACACTGAAGCTTTCTTT.